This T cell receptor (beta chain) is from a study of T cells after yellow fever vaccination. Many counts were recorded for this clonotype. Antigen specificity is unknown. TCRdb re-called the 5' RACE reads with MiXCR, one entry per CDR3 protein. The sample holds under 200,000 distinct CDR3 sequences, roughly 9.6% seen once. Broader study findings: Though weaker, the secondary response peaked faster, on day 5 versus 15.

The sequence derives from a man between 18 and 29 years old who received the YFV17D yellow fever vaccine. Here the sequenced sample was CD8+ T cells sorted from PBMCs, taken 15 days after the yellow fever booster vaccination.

The CDR3 spells CASSQEDRRESDTQYF. CDR3 DNA: TGCGCCAGCAGCCAAGAGGATCGAAGGGAATCAGATACGCAGTATTTT. The chain uses TRBV4-3 and TRBJ2-3; no firm D call. Per germline, CDR1 LGHNA and CDR2 YSLEER. The length of the CDR3 is 16 residues. The ends were cut back, 0 bases at V and 4 bases at J, with 14 bases in the middle.